The table lists the clone carrying this TCR beta chain with a few counts. Its antigen remains unknown. The length of the CDR3 is 16 residues. Trimming took 5 bases from V and 12 from J; bases not matched to a gene: 18. The germline V gene has CDR1 SGHNT and CDR2 YYREEE (reference sequence). Expressed TCRB transcripts were sequenced because the isolated RNA had all been reverse transcribed beforehand. Sequencing used immunoSEQ multiplex PCR; TCRdb keeps in-frame clones, though not all of them. The table includes hundreds of thousands of clones, about 16% detected once. The data are from a study of beta chain features in type 1 diabetes. Study-level results: VDJ junctions in type 1 diabetes patients carried more deletions and fewer insertions. Within the patient group, naive, central memory and Treg TCRB repertoires appeared more similar to each other than within healthy donors.

What was sequenced was naive CD4+ T cells from blood. The V gene is TRBV5-4, the J gene TRBJ2-1, with 9 bases lining up with TRBD1. The clonotype comes from a man between 18 and 35 years old in good health. Here the CDR3 reads CASSLITGGESPLQFF. The CDR3 coding sequence is TGTGCCAGCAGTCTGATAACAGGGGGCGAGAGTCCTTTGCAGTTCTTC. The complete variable domain, with remaining parts taken from reference TRBV5-4 and TRBJ2-1, reads ETGVTQSPTHLIKTRGQQVTLRCSSQSGHNTVSWYQQALGQGPQFIFQYYREEENGRGNFPPRFSGLQFPNYSSELNVNALELDDSALYLCASSLITGGESPLQFFGPGTRLTVL.